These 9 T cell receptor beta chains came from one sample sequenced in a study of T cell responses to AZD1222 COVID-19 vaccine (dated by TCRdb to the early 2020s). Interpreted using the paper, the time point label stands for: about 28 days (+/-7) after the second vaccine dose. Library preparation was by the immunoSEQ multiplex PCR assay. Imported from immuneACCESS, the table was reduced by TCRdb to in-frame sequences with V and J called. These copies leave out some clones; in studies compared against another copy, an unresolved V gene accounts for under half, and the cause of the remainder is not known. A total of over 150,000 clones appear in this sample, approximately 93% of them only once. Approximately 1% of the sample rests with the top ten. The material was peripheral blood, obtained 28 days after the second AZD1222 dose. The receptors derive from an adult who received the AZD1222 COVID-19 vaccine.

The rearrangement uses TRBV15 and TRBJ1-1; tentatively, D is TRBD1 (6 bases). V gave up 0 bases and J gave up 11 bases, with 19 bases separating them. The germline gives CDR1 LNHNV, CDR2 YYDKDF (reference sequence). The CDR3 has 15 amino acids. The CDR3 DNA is TGTGCCACCAGCAGAGATTTTGGGCAGGGGAACACGGCTTTCTTT. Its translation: CATSRDFGQGNTAFF.

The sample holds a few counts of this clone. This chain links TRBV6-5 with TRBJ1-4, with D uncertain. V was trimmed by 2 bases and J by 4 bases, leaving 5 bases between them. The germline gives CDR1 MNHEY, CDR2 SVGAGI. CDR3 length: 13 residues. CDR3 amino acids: CASSYGFNEKLFF. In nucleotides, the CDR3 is TGTGCCAGCAGTTACGGATTTAATGAAAAACTGTTTTTT.

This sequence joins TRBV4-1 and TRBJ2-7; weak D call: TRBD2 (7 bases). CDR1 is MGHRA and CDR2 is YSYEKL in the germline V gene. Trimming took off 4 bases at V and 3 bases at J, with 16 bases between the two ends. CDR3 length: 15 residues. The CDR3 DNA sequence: TGCGCCAGCAGCCTCAGGGAGGGGGATCTCTACGAGCAGTACTTC. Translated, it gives CASSLREGDLYEQYF.

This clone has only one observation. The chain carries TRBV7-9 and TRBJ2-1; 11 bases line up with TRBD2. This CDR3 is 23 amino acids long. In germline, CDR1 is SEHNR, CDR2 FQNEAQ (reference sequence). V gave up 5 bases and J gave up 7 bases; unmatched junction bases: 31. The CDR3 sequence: CASSRGKAGGLTSGVYGGNEQFF. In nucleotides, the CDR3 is TGTGCCAGCAGCCGGGGGAAGGCAGGCGGTTTGACTAGCGGGGTTTACGGTGGGAATGAGCAGTTCTTC.

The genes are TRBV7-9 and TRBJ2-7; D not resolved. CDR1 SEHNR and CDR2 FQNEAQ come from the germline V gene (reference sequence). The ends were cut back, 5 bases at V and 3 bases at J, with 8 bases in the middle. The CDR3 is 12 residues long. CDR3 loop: CASSEQHYEQYF. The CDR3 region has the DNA TGTGCCAGCAGCGAACAGCACTACGAGCAGTACTTC.

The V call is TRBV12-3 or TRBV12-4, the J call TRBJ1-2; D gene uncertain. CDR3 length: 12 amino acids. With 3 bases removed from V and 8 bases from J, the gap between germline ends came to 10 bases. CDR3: CASSFNLGGYTF. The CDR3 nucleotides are TGTGCCAGCAGTTTCAACTTGGGGGGCTACACCTTC.

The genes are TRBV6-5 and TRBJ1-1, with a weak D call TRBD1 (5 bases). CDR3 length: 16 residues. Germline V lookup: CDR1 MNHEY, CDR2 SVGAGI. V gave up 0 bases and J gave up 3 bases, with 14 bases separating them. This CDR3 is CASSYSGARVDTEAFF. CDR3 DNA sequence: TGTGCCAGCAGTTACTCAGGGGCGCGGGTGGACACTGAAGCTTTCTTT.

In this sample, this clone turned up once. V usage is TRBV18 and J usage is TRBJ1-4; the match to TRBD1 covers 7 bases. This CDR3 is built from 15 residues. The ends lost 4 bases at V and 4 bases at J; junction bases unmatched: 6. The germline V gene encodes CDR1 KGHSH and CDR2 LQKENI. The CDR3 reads CASSLRQGRNEKLFF. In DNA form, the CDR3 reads TGTGCCAGCTCACTTCGACAGGGCCGTAATGAAAAACTGTTTTTT.

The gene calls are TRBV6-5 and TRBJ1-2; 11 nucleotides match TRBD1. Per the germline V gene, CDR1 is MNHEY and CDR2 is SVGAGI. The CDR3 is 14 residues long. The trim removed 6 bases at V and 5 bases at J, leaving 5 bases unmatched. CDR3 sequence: CASRSGQGVYGYTF. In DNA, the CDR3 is TGTGCCAGCAGGTCGGGACAGGGGGTTTATGGCTACACCTTC.